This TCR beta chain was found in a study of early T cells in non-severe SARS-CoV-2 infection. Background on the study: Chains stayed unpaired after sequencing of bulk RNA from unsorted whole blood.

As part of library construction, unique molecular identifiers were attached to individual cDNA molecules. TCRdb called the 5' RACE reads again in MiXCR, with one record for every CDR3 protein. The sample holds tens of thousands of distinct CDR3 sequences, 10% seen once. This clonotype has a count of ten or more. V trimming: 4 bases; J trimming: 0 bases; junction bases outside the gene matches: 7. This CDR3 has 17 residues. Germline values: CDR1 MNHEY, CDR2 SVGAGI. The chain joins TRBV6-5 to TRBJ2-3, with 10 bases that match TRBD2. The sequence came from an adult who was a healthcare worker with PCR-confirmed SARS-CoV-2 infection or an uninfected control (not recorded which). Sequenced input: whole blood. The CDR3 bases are TGTGCCAGCAGTTTTGTAGCGGGAGGTACTAGCACAGATACGCAGTATTTT. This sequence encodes CASSFVAGGTSTDTQYF.